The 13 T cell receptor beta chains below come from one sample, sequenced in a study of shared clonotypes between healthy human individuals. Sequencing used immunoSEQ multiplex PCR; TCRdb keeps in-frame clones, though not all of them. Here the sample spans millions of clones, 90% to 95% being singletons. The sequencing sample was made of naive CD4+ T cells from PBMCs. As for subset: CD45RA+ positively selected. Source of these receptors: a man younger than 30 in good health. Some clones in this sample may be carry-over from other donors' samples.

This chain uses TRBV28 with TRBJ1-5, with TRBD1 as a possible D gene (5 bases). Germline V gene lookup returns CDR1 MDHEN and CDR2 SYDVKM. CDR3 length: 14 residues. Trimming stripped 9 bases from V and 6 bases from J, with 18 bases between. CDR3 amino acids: CASARWGGGQPQHF. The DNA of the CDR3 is TGTGCCAGTGCACGGTGGGGTGGGGGTCAGCCCCAGCATTTT.

The CDR3 is CASSLEGRGRITEAFF. CDR3 DNA: TGTGCCAGCAGCTTGGAAGGCAGGGGGCGTATCACTGAAGCTTTCTTT. This sequence joins TRBV5-4 and TRBJ1-1; 8 bases map to TRBD1. V was clipped by 0 bases and J by 4 bases; unmatched bases: 8. CDR1 is SGHNT, CDR2 YYREEE, per germline (reference sequence). The length of the CDR3 is 16 residues.

The CDR3 region is CATSITGVREQYF. The CDR3 DNA reads as TGTGCCACCAGCATCACAGGGGTTAGGGAGCAGTACTTC. V is TRBV15 and J is TRBJ2-7; 7 nucleotides match TRBD1. Germline V gene sequence: CDR1 LNHNV, CDR2 YYDKDF (reference sequence). The ends lost 4 bases at V and 7 bases at J; junction bases unmatched: 7. The CDR3 consists of 13 residues. Full variable domain (missing parts from reference TRBV15 and TRBJ2-7): DAMVIQNPRYQVTQFGKPVTLSCSQTLNHNVMYWYQQKSSQAPKLLFHYYDKDFNNEADTPDNFQSRRPNTSFCFLDIRSPGLGDTAMYLCATSITGVREQYFGPGTRLTVT.

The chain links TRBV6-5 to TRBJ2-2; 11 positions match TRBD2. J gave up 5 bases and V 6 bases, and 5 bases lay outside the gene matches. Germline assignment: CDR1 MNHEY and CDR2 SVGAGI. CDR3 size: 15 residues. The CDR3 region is CASSLLAGDTGELFF. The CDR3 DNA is TGTGCCAGCAGCCTACTAGCGGGAGATACCGGGGAGCTGTTTTTT.

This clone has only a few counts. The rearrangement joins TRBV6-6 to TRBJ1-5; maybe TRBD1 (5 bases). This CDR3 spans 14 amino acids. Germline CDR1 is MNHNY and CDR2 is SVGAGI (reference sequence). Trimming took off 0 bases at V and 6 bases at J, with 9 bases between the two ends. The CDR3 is CASSYSAGSQPQHF. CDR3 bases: TGTGCCAGCAGTTACTCGGCAGGGAGTCAGCCCCAGCATTTT.

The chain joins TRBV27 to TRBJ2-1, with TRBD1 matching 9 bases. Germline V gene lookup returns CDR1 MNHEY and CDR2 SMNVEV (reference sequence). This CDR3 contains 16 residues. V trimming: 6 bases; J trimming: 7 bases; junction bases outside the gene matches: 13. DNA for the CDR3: TGTGCCAGCAGCCCTAGAGCCGGGACAGGGCTTAATGAGCAGTTCTTC. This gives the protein CASSPRAGTGLNEQFF.

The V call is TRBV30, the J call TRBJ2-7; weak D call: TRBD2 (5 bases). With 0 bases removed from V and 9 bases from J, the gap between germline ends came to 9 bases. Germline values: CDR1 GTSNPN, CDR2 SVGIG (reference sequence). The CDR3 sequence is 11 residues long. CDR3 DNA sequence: TGTGCCTGGAGTGTATATGGGAGGCAGTACTTC. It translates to CAWSVYGRQYF.

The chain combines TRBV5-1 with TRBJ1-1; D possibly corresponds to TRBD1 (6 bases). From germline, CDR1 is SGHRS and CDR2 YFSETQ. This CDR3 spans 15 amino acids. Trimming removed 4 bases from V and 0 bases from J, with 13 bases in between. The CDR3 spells CASSVNREVNTEAFF. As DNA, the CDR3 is TGCGCCAGCAGCGTGAACAGGGAGGTGAACACTGAAGCTTTCTTT.

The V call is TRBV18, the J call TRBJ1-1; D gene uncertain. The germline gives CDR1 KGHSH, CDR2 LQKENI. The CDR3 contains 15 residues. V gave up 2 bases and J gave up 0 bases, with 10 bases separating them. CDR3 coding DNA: TGTGCCAGCTCACCAGGGATGGCGATGAACACTGAAGCTTTCTTT. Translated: CASSPGMAMNTEAFF.

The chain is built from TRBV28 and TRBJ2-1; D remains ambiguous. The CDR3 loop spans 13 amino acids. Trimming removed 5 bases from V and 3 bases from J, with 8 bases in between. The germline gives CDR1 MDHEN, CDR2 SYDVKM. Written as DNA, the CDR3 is TGTGCCAGCAGTCCACAGAGCTACAATGAGCAGTTCTTC. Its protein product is CASSPQSYNEQFF.

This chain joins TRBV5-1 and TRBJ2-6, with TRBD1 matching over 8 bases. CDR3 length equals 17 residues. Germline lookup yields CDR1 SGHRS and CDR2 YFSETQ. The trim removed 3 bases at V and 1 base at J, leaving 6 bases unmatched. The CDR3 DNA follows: TGCGCCAGCAGCTGGCAGGGGGCGCATTCTGGGGCCAACGTCCTGACTTTC. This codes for CASSWQGAHSGANVLTF.

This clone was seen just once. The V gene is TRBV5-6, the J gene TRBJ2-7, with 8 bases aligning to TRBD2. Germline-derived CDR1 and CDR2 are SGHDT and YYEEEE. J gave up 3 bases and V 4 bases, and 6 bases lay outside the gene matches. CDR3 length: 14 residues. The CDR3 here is CASSHSGTSYEQYF. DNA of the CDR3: TGTGCCAGCAGCCACTCCGGGACTAGCTACGAGCAGTACTTC.

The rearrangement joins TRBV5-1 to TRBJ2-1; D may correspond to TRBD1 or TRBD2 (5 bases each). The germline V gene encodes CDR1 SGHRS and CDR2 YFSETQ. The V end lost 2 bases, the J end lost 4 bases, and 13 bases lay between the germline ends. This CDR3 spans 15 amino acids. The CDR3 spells CASSFPLRGYNEQFF. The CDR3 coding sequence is TGCGCCAGCAGCTTTCCCCTGAGGGGTTACAATGAGCAGTTCTTC.